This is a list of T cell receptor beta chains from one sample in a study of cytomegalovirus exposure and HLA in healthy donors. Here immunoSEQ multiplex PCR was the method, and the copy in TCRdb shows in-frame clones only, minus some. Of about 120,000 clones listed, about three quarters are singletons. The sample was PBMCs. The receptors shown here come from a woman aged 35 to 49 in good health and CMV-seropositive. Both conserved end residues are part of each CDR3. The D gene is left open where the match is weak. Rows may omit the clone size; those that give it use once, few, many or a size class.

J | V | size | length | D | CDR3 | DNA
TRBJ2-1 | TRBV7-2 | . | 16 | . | CASSIRERGSYNEQFF | TGTGCCAGCAGCATCCGGGAGAGAGGCTCCTACAATGAGCAGTTCTTC
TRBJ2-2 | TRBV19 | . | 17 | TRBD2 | CASSIGGGGRTTGELFF | TGTGCCAGTAGTATAGGTGGGGGAGGGCGTACCACCGGGGAGCTGTTTTTT
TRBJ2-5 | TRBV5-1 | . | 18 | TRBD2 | CASSLGLGTGGQQETQYF | TGCGCCAGCAGCTTGGGACTTGGAACGGGGGGTCAGCAGGAGACCCAGTACTTC
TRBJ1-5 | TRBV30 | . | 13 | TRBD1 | CAWGDRDGQPQHF | TGTGCCTGGGGGGACAGGGATGGTCAGCCCCAGCATTTT
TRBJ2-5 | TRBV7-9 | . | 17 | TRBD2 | CASSSGTSGGARETQYF | TGTGCCAGCAGTTCCGGGACTAGCGGGGGGGCCCGGGAGACCCAGTACTTC
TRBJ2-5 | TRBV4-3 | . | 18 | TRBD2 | CASSQELGLAGLQETQYF | TGCGCCAGCAGCCAAGAGCTGGGACTAGCGGGCCTCCAAGAGACCCAGTACTTC
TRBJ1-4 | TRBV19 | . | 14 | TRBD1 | CASSIGQGREKLFF | TGTGCCAGTAGTATCGGACAGGGAAGGGAAAAACTGTTTTTT
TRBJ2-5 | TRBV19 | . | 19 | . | CASSQGYIRQPINQETQYF | TGTGCCAGTAGTCAGGGTTACATTAGACAGCCGATTAATCAAGAGACCCAGTACTTC
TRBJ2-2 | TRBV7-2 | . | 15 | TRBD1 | CASSFKTGGTGELFF | TGTGCCAGCAGCTTTAAGACAGGGGGCACCGGGGAGCTGTTTTTT
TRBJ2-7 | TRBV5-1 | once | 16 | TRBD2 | CASSLELAGGVGEQYF | TGCGCCAGCAGCTTGGAACTAGCGGGAGGAGTAGGCGAGCAGTACTTC
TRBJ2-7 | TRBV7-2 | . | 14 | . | CASSLNRGWYEQYF | TGTGCCAGCAGCTTAAACCGGGGGTGGTACGAGCAGTACTTC
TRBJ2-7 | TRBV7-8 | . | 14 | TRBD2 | CASSSGTKAYEQYF | TGTGCCAGCAGTTCCGGGACTAAAGCCTACGAGCAGTACTTC
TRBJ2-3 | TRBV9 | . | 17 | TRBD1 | CASSTRRTGQGPDTQYF | TGTGCCAGCAGCACCCGCCGGACGGGACAGGGGCCAGATACGCAGTATTTT
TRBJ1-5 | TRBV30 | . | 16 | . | CAWSPRLGQRNQPQHF | TGTGCCTGGAGCCCCAGGCTCGGACAGCGCAATCAGCCCCAGCATTTT
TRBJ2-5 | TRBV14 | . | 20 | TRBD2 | CASSQDPRLAGPIFQETQYF | TGTGCCAGCAGCCAAGATCCGCGACTAGCGGGACCCATATTCCAAGAGACCCAGTACTTC
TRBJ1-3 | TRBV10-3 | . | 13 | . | CAISEGQGNTIYF | TGTGCCATCAGTGAGGGCCAGGGAAACACCATATATTTT
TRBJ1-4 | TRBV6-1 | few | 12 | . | CASRTDGEKLFF | TGTGCCAGTCGGACAGACGGCGAAAAACTGTTTTTT
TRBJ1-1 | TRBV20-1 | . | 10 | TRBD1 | CRTGDTEAFF | TGCAGAACAGGGGACACTGAAGCTTTCTTT
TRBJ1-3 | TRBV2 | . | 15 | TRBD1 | CASSENRGVGNTIYF | TGTGCCAGCAGTGAGAACAGGGGTGTTGGAAACACCATATATTTT
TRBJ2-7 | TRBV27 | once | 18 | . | CASSATPKDRSYSYEQYF | TGTGCCAGCAGTGCCACCCCTAAGGACAGATCCTACTCCTACGAGCAGTACTTC
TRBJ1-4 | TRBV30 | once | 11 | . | CAWSSDIKLFF | TGTGCCTGGAGCTCGGACATCAAACTGTTTTTT
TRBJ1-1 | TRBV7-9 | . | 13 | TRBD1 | CASRPGQVAEAFF | TGTGCCAGCAGACCGGGACAGGTCGCTGAAGCTTTCTTT
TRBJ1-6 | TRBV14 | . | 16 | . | CASSQDAGTNNSPLHF | TGTGCCAGCAGCCAAGACGCGGGGACGAATAATTCACCCCTCCACTTT
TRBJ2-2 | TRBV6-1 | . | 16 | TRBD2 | CASSDWEGTTTGELFF | TGTGCCAGCAGTGATTGGGAGGGGACCACCACCGGGGAGCTGTTTTTT
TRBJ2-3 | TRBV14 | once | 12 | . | CASSPERNTQYF | TGTGCCAGCAGCCCAGAGCGGAATACGCAGTATTTT
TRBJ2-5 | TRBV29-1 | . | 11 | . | CSVASRETQYF | TGCAGCGTTGCTTCCAGGGAGACCCAGTACTTC
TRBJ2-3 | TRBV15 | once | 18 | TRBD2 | CATSRGLGLAGGSDTQYF | TGTGCCACCAGCAGAGGTTTAGGACTAGCGGGAGGTTCAGATACGCAGTATTTT